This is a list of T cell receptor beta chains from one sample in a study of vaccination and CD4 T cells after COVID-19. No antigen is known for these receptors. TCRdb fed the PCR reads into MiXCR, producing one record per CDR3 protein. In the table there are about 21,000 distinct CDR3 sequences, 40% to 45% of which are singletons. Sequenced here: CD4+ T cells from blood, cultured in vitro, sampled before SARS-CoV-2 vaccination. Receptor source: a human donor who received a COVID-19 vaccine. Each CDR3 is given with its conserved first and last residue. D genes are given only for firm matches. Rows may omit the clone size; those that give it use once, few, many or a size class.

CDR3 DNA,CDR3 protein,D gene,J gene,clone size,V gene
TGTGCCACCAGTGATTCGAGGACAGTCACAGATACGCAGTATTTT,CATSDSRTVTDTQYF,.,TRBJ2-3,.,TRBV24-1
TGTGCCAGCAGCTCGGGCCTAGCGGGGGGGCGTGAGACCCAGTACTTC,CASSSGLAGGRETQYF,TRBD2,TRBJ2-5,few,TRBV11-3
TGTGCCAGCAGACACCCCGAGATTAGCTCCTATAATTCACCCCTCCACTTT,CASRHPEISSYNSPLHF,.,TRBJ1-6,.,TRBV12-3/TRBV12-4
TGTGCCAGCTCACGACGCAGTTCCAGGGGCGCGGGGAGCACAGATACGCAGTATTTT,CASSRRSSRGAGSTDTQYF,.,TRBJ2-3,few,TRBV18
TGTGCCAGCAGCTTATCAAGCGGGGGGAAGTACTTC,CASSLSSGGKYF,TRBD2,TRBJ2-5,.,TRBV7-8
TGTGCCAGCTCATGGACTAGCGGGGGGTCCGAGACCCAGTACTTC,CASSWTSGGSETQYF,TRBD2,TRBJ2-5,.,TRBV6-1
TGTGCCAGCAGCCTGGGACAGGCGGCGTCGAGCAATCAGCCCCAGCATTTT,CASSLGQAASSNQPQHF,TRBD1,TRBJ1-5,few,TRBV12-3/TRBV12-4
TGCAGTCTAATGAACACCAGGTTACAACAGGCTGAGCAGTTCTTC,CSLMNTRLQQAEQFF,.,TRBJ2-1,few,TRBV20-1
TGCGCCAGCTCTTCAGGACAGGGGAATAATTCACCCCTCCACTTT,CASSSGQGNNSPLHF,TRBD1,TRBJ1-6,.,TRBV10-2
TGCGCCAGCACCCCGACAGGGGGCATCTATGGCTACACCTTC,CASTPTGGIYGYTF,TRBD1,TRBJ1-2,.,TRBV5-1
TGTGCCAGCAGCTTGGGCTCCGGGACAGAAGCTTTCTTT,CASSLGSGTEAFF,.,TRBJ1-1,.,TRBV11-2
TGTGCCAGCAGCTCTCGGACGGGGGGAATATACGAGCAGTACTTC,CASSSRTGGIYEQYF,TRBD2,TRBJ2-7,.,TRBV7-2
TGTGCCAGCAGGGGCGGGGTTAGCACAGATACGCAGTATTTT,CASRGGVSTDTQYF,.,TRBJ2-3,few,TRBV2
TGCGCCAGCAGATTAGCGGAGAGCTCCTACAATGAGCAGTTCTTC,CASRLAESSYNEQFF,.,TRBJ2-1,.,TRBV5-1
TGTGCCAGCAGCTTACCTTCCACAGGGGGGAGGACTGAAGCTTTCTTT,CASSLPSTGGRTEAFF,TRBD1,TRBJ1-1,.,TRBV5-4
TGTGCCAGCAGCTTAGGTGTAGCGGGGGAGATAAACACCGGGGAGCTGTTTTTT,CASSLGVAGEINTGELFF,TRBD2,TRBJ2-2,.,TRBV7-6
TGTGCCAGTAGTACGGGAACTAGCAATCAGCCCCAGCATTTT,CASSTGTSNQPQHF,.,TRBJ1-5,.,TRBV19
TGTGCCAGCAGTCCCCTCGGGGCGGGGGGACTATCGTCCTACGAGCAGTACTTC,CASSPLGAGGLSSYEQYF,TRBD2,TRBJ2-7,few,TRBV27
TGTGCCAGCAGTGTAATCTTAGAGGGCGAGCAGTACTTC,CASSVILEGEQYF,.,TRBJ2-7,.,TRBV6-1
TGTGCCAGTAGTATAGTCCCGACAGGGCGGGCTGAAGCTTTCTTT,CASSIVPTGRAEAFF,TRBD1,TRBJ1-1,few,TRBV19
TGCAGTGCTAGAGCCCTGGGCGCGGACGTCTATGGCTACACCTTC,CSARALGADVYGYTF,.,TRBJ1-2,few,TRBV20-1
TGTGCCAGCAGTTCCGGGCCCTATAATTCACCCCTCCACTTT,CASSSGPYNSPLHF,.,TRBJ1-6,few,TRBV6-5
TGTGCCAGTAGTACTCCCGGGACAGGGGCGACGGAGACCCAGTACTTC,CASSTPGTGATETQYF,TRBD1,TRBJ2-5,.,TRBV19
TGTGCCAGCAGTCTTTACACAGATACGCAGTATTTT,CASSLYTDTQYF,.,TRBJ2-3,.,TRBV12-3/TRBV12-4
TGTGCCAGTAGTAGGGGACAAGACTCTAGCACAGATACGCAGTATTTT,CASSRGQDSSTDTQYF,.,TRBJ2-3,few,TRBV19
TGTGCCATCAGTGATATAAGGGGTAAATATGGCTACACCTTC,CAISDIRGKYGYTF,.,TRBJ1-2,.,TRBV10-3
TGCGCCAGCAGCTTGGGATCCAGTTCCTACAATGAGCAGTTCTTC,CASSLGSSSYNEQFF,.,TRBJ2-1,.,TRBV5-1
TGCAGTGCTAGGGACAACTCCTACGAGCAGTACTTC,CSARDNSYEQYF,.,TRBJ2-7,.,TRBV20-1
TGTGCCAGCAGCTCACCCCCCGGAGGAAACACCATATATTTT,CASSSPPGGNTIYF,.,TRBJ1-3,.,TRBV5-5
TGTGCCAGCAGCCCGGTACGGGGGCCAACCTACGAGCAGTACTTC,CASSPVRGPTYEQYF,.,TRBJ2-7,.,TRBV11-3
TGTGCCAGCAGCTTAAGGCAGGGGGCAGGACCCCTCCACTTT,CASSLRQGAGPLHF,TRBD1,TRBJ1-6,.,TRBV7-9
TGTGCCAGTAGTGCCCGACAGGGGGCTCGGTCCCAGCATTTT,CASSARQGARSQHF,TRBD1,TRBJ1-5,few,TRBV19